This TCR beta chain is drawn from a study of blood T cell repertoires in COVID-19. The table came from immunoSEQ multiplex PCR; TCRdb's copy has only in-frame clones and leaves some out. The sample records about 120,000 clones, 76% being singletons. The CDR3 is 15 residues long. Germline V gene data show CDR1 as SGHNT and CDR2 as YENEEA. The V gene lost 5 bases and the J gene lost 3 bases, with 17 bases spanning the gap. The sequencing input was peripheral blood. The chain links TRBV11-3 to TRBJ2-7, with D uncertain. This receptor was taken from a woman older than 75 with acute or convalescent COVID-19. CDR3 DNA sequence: TGTGCCAGCAGCGTACCCATGACACTTCTCTACGAGCAGTACTTC. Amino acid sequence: CASSVPMTLLYEQYF. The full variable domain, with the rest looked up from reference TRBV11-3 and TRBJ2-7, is EAGVVQSPRYKIIEKKQPVAFWCNPISGHNTLYWYLQNLGQGPELLIRYENEEAVDDSQLPKDRFSAERLKGVDSTLKIQPAELGDSAVYLCASSVPMTLLYEQYFGPGTRLTVT.